This T cell receptor beta chain was sequenced during a study of cytomegalovirus exposure and HLA in healthy donors. Study-wide context: Ancestry clustering placed 70% to 85% of 350 to 500 genotyped donors in the Caucasian-associated cluster.

A multiplex PCR was run with 60 Vbeta primers and 13 Jbeta primers. Measured with immunoSEQ multiplex PCR; TCRdb has only the in-frame clones, and not every one. The sample comprises about 130,000 clones, about 80% of which are singletons, and around 3.6% rests with the top ten. This CDR3 has 13 amino acids. CDR1 SGDLS and CDR2 YYNGEE come from the germline V gene. Trimming pared 2 bases from V and 3 bases from J, leaving 8 bases between. The V gene is TRBV9, the J gene TRBJ1-1; D gene uncertain. The material sequenced was PBMCs. The receptor was isolated from a woman between 40 and 50 years old in good health and CMV-seronegative. The CDR3 region is CASSVGSDTEAFF. CDR3 coding DNA: TGTGCCAGCAGCGTTGGGAGCGACACTGAAGCTTTCTTT.